The present T cell receptor (beta chain) was sequenced within a study of shared clonotypes between healthy human individuals. The study, taken as a whole, reports: Incomplete sequencing of sorted subsets was indicated by rarefaction despite large depth. A handful of donors held roughly 5% of naive CD4 clonotypes in common. Larger estimated richness was generally seen in naive subsets than in memory subsets.

Germline-derived CDR1 and CDR2 are SGHDT and YYEEEE. CDR3 length: 14 amino acids. V shed 4 bases and J shed 2 bases, with 13 bases lying between them. With regard to this clone: The antigen is unknown.

In the study's own analysis: Junction-only sequences without quality scores came from ImmunoSEQ, so filtering differed. The repertoire was sequenced with immunoSEQ multiplex PCR; TCRdb's copy has only in-frame clones and lacks some. Clone size and V and J calls were adopted from that table, with D and trimming inferred from the DNA. The data hold 950,000 to 1,100,000 clones, with more than 65% observed a single time. The sequenced sample was memory CD4+ T cells sorted from blood. This sample's subset: CD45RA-negative fraction. The receptor was derived from a man younger than 35 in good health. V is TRBV5-6 and J is TRBJ2-7; D is tentatively TRBD1 or TRBD2 (6 bases each). The CDR3 protein is CASSNSGGPYEQYF. The CDR3 region has the DNA TGTGCCAGCAGCAATTCTGGGGGGCCCTACGAGCAGTACTTC.